This T cell receptor (beta chain) was profiled in a study of PD-L1 blockade in urothelial cancer. Germline V CDR1 and CDR2: LGHNA, YSLEER. CDR3 length: 18 amino acids. V lost 0 bases, J lost 3 bases, and 17 bases lay in between. Noted time point: pretreatment peripheral blood. Clones were sequenced by immunoSEQ multiplex PCR, and TCRdb holds only the in-frame ones, with some missing. The table has about 87,000 clones, around 83% seen once; the top ten hold roughly 2%. This chain joins TRBV4-3 and TRBJ1-4, with TRBD1 as a possible D gene (5 bases). The sequence was obtained from a man aged 55 to 70 with urothelial cancer. Sequenced here: PBMCs, sampled around atezolizumab (anti-PD-L1) treatment. As DNA, the CDR3 is TGCGCCAGCAGCCAAGATGAGTTGGGGGGTGGGTCTAATGAAAAACTGTTTTTT. It translates to CASSQDELGGGSNEKLFF.